This section outlines one T cell receptor (beta chain) sequence together with its context. V dropped 7 bases and J dropped 2; count of bases not matched to a gene: 13. In germline, CDR1 is MNHEY, CDR2 SVGEGT. This CDR3 spans 17 amino acids. This specimen comes from a study of CDR3 diversity in severe acne. TCRdb recomputed calls from the PCR reads with MiXCR, one row per CDR3 protein. The table lists around 94,000 distinct CDR3 sequences, more than 45% of them singletons. The source of this sequence is a male donor with acne. The chain carries TRBV6-2 or TRBV6-3 and TRBJ2-7; TRBD1 aligns across 11 bases. The sample was blood. As DNA, the CDR3 is TGTGCCAGCAATTCAGGACAGGGGGCCGCCCCAGCCTACGAGCAGTACTTC. Its translation is CASNSGQGAAPAYEQYF.